Following are 8 T cell receptor beta chains from one sample sequenced in a study of human T cells and chemical hapten exposure. MiXCR, run by TCRdb on the RACE reads, gives a single entry per CDR3 protein. The sample lists more than 90,000 distinct CDR3 sequences, about 10% occurring once. The time point denotes: patch test 1, 2 weeks after DPC sensitization. Treatment of the sample: therapeutic diphenylcyclopropenone sensitization with weekly scalp DPC. The sequences come from whole blood, collected in connection with sensitization to the hapten diphenylcyclopropenone (DPC). These receptors all come from a man aged 40-49 years with alopecia areata. Some clones in this sample may be carry-over from other donors' samples.

This clonotype was observed a handful of times. The rearrangement uses TRBV5-1 and TRBJ1-6; D remains unclear. The CDR3 extends over 12 amino acids. The germline V and J ends were trimmed by 0 bases and 11 bases, with 6 bases remaining between them. Germline assignment: CDR1 SGHRS and CDR2 YFSETQ. The CDR3 DNA reads TGCGCCAGCAGCTTGGATAGAACACCCCTCCACTTT. Encoded protein: CASSLDRTPLHF.

This clonotype has a count of ten or more. This sequence joins TRBV4-3 and TRBJ1-6; 7 positions agree with TRBD1. The germline gives CDR1 LGHNA, CDR2 YSLEER. The CDR3 spans 18 residues. J lost 6 bases, V lost 3 bases, and 14 bases had no gene match. The DNA of the CDR3 is TGCGCCAGCAGCCAGTCATACAGGGGATTTTCCCGTAATTCACCCCTCCACTTT. Its translation is CASSQSYRGFSRNSPLHF.

This clonotype appeared many times. The chain combines TRBV6-6 with TRBJ1-3, with D uncertain. Germline-derived CDR1 and CDR2 are MNHNY and SVGAGI (reference sequence). Between the trimmed V and J ends, which lost 6 bases and 7 bases, there was a span of 10 bases. CDR3 length: 12 amino acids. CDR3 in amino acids: CASSPNTNTIYF. CDR3 sequence (DNA): TGTGCCAGCAGCCCGAATACTAACACCATATATTTT.

There are a few counts of this clonotype. V usage is TRBV27 and J usage is TRBJ2-7, with 7 bases identical to TRBD1. In germline, CDR1 is MNHEY, CDR2 SMNVEV (reference sequence). CDR3 length: 16 residues. Trimming removed 6 bases from V and 0 bases from J; junction bases left unmatched: 11. The CDR3 sequence: CASRMLRQGLSYEQYF. DNA for the CDR3: TGTGCCAGCAGGATGCTAAGACAGGGCCTCTCCTACGAGCAGTACTTC.

This clonotype was detected a few times. This rearrangement joins TRBV7-2 to TRBJ2-3; 13 positions agree with TRBD2. The CDR3 covers 16 residues. The germline V gene has CDR1 SGHTA and CDR2 FQGNSA. With V trimmed by 2 bases and J by 4 bases, 3 bases remained unmatched. The CDR3: CASSLSTSGGADTQYF. CDR3 DNA: TGTGCCAGCAGCTTAAGTACTAGCGGGGGGGCAGATACGCAGTATTTT.

In this sample, this clonotype turned up a few times. CDR3 DNA: TGTGCCAGCAGTTTATCTTTTGGGAGGGCCACAGATACGCAGTATTTT. Its translation: CASSLSFGRATDTQYF. The chain combines TRBV27 with TRBJ2-3; 7 nucleotides line up with TRBD2. Germline CDR1 and CDR2: MNHEY and SMNVEV (reference sequence). J was trimmed by 2 bases and V by 0 bases; bases with no gene match: 5. The CDR3 contains 16 residues.

The DNA for the CDR3 is TGTGCCAGCTCACCAGTTTCTCGCTCTAATCCCGAGGGAGCTTTCTTT. This encodes CASSPVSRSNPEGAFF. The chain couples TRBV18 to TRBJ1-1; no reliable D call. This CDR3 spans 16 amino acids. In germline, CDR1 is KGHSH, CDR2 LQKENI. Trimming removed 2 bases from V and 10 bases from J, with 23 bases in between.

This clonotype was recorded at least ten times. The chain joins TRBV6-5 to TRBJ2-5; 7 bases map to TRBD1. V lost 2 bases, J lost 5 bases, and 8 bases stayed unmatched. Germline values: CDR1 MNHEY, CDR2 SVGAGI. The CDR3 spans 15 residues. In DNA, the CDR3 is TGTGCCAGCAGTTACACCACGACAGGGTTTGAGACCCAGTACTTC. Its protein product is CASSYTTTGFETQYF.